This entry lists 12 T cell receptor beta chains sequenced from one sample in a study (dated by TCRdb to the mid-2010s). CD4+CD25+CD127-/low cells were isolated as Tregs. The library was prepared using 5' RACE. Instrument used: Illumina MiSeq. TCRdb reanalyzed the raw reads on its own, using fastp at Q25 for trimming and MiXCR for clone calling, and kept in-frame beta chains. Each record represents a unique CDR3 protein, reported with the most common genes and DNA among its rows. The sample table records roughly 45,000 distinct CDR3 sequences; approximately 22% of these occur just once. The ten largest clones take up around 4% of the sample. The material sequenced was Tregs sorted from blood. Receptor source: a female donor with breast cancer.

In its sample, this clonotype is medium-sized. CDR3 sequence (DNA): TGCGCCAGCAGCTTCGGCTTAGGTGTTGGACAGTATGGCTACACCTTC. Translating gives CASSFGLGVGQYGYTF. The gene calls are TRBV5-1 and TRBJ1-2; TRBD1 might be the D (6 bases). The germline V and J ends were trimmed by 2 bases and 5 bases, with 19 bases remaining between them. The CDR3 is 16 amino acids. Per the germline V gene, CDR1 is SGHRS and CDR2 is YFSETQ.

Worth noting for this clonotype: A read error may account for a junction end that differs from germline. V and J are TRBV28 and TRBJ2-1, with D maybe TRBD1 (6 bases). Germline V lookup: CDR1 MDHEN, CDR2 SYDVKM. The CDR3 is made up of 15 amino acids. The CDR3 protein is CASSFQGPSFNEQFF. The CDR3 DNA sequence: TGTGCCAGCAGTTTCCAGGGGCCCTCCTTCAATGAGCAGTTCTTC.

The table lists this clonotype with a few counts. The chain carries TRBV6-1 and TRBJ2-3; no reliable D call. The ends were cut back, 10 bases at V and 0 bases at J, with 11 bases in the middle. The germline CDR1 and CDR2 sequences are MNHNS and SASEGT. The CDR3 is made up of 13 amino acids. The CDR3 here is CATSGRSTDTQYF. The CDR3 DNA reads TGTGCCACCTCTGGGCGTAGCACAGATACGCAGTATTTT.

Many counts were recorded for this clonotype. The rearrangement joins TRBV20-1 to TRBJ2-2; D is possibly TRBD2 (5 bases). The CDR3 length is 16 residues. Trimming removed 0 bases from V and 0 bases from J, with 11 bases in between. The germline CDR1 and CDR2 sequences are DFQATT and SNEGSKA (reference sequence). The CDR3 bases are TGCAGTGCTAGAGAAAACGGGAAGTCGAACACCGGGGAGCTGTTTTTT. It encodes CSARENGKSNTGELFF.

This chain joins TRBV5-1 and TRBJ2-7, with D possibly TRBD2 on 7 matching bases. From germline, CDR1 is SGHRS and CDR2 YFSETQ. Trimming removed 6 bases at V and 4 bases at J, with 20 bases between. CDR3 length: 15 amino acids. CDR3 DNA: TGCGCCAGCACCCCCGGGGGCGGGAGCTTGTACGAGCAGTACTTC. The encoded protein is CASTPGGGSLYEQYF.

This clonotype turned up a few times. V gene TRBV29-1 combines with J gene TRBJ2-2, with a possible D match to TRBD2 (5 bases). CDR3 length: 13 residues. CDR1 and CDR2 (germline): SQVTM, ANQGSEA. Between the trimmed V and J ends, which lost 2 bases and 6 bases, there was a span of 10 bases. The CDR3 region is CSVEFPGSGELFF. The CDR3 DNA follows: TGCAGCGTTGAATTCCCGGGGTCCGGGGAGCTGTTTTTT.

In regard to this clonotype: It may be a read error: a sequence one base away is much more abundant. V is TRBV7-8 and J is TRBJ2-1; D may be TRBD2 (5 bases). The germline V gene encodes CDR1 SGHVS and CDR2 FQNEAQ. This CDR3 comprises 15 residues. Trimming removed 5 bases at V and 3 bases at J, with 14 bases between. The CDR3 DNA sequence: TGTGCCAGCAGCCCCTCCGGGAACCTCTACAATGAGCAGTTCTTC. It encodes CASSPSGNLYNEQFF.

This rearrangement joins TRBV7-9 to TRBJ2-1, with 7 nucleotides matching TRBD2. CDR3 size: 13 residues. The germline V gene encodes CDR1 SEHNR and CDR2 FQNEAQ (reference sequence). The V and J ends lost 8 bases and 10 bases, in that order; junction bases with no gene match: 11. The CDR3 nucleotides are TGTGCCAGCGGAATGGCGGGAGTGGGCGAGCAGTTCTTC. Protein product: CASGMAGVGEQFF.

The chain recombines TRBV5-4 with TRBJ2-1; D is perhaps TRBD1 (6 bases). In germline, CDR1 is SGHNT, CDR2 YYREEE (reference sequence). The CDR3 is 12 amino acids. The V end was cut by 4 bases, the J end by 7 bases, with 9 bases between. The CDR3 DNA reads TGTGCCAGCAGCCCAACAGGGAATGAGCAGTTCTTC. Translation gives CASSPTGNEQFF. Combining the CDR3 with reference TRBV5-4 and TRBJ2-1 gives the whole variable domain ETGVTQSPTHLIKTRGQQVTLRCSSQSGHNTVSWYQQALGQGPQFIFQYYREEENGRGNFPPRFSGLQFPNYSSELNVNALELDDSALYLCASSPTGNEQFFGPGTRLTVL.

This clonotype was counted at least ten times. The chain has TRBV6-5 and TRBJ1-2, with TRBD1 as a possible D gene (6 bases). The CDR3 has 15 residues. Germline V gene data show CDR1 as MNHEY and CDR2 as SVGAGI. Between the trimmed V and J ends, which lost 5 bases and 5 bases, there was a span of 18 bases. The CDR3 DNA is TGTGCCAGCAGTCCGAGGACGGCAGGGGTTTATGGCTACACCTTC. Residues: CASSPRTAGVYGYTF.

As to this clonotype: Just one base apart from a much larger clone, this may be a read error. This chain links TRBV7-8 with TRBJ2-1; 7 positions agree with TRBD2. V lost 6 bases, J lost 4 bases, and 9 bases stayed unmatched. This CDR3 is built from 15 residues. Per the germline V gene, CDR1 is SGHVS and CDR2 is FQNEAQ. The CDR3 coding sequence is TGTGCCAGCAGTCCCTGGGAGGGAATATACAATGAGCAGTTCTTC. Translated: CASSPWEGIYNEQFF.

This clonotype was found a few times. This rearrangement joins TRBV9 to TRBJ2-7; unclear D gene. Germline V gene lookup returns CDR1 SGDLS and CDR2 YYNGEE. With 0 bases removed from V and 3 bases from J, the gap between germline ends came to 13 bases. This CDR3 is 15 amino acids long. The CDR3 loop reads CASSVAFGPNYEQYF. The DNA of the CDR3 is TGTGCCAGCAGCGTAGCTTTCGGGCCCAACTACGAGCAGTACTTC.